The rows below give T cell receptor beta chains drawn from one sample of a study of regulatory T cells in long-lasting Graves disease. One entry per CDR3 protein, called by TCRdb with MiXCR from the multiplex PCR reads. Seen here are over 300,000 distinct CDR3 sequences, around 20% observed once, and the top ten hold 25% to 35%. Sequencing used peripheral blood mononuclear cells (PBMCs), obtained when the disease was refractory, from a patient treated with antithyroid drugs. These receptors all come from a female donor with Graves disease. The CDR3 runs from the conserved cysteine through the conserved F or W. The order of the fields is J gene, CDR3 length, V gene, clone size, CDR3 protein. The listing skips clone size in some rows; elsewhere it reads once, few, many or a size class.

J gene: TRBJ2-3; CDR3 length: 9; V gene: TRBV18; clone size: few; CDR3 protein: CASSPPQYF
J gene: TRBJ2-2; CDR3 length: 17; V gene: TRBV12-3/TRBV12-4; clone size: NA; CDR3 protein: CASTPRAGQGTTGELFF
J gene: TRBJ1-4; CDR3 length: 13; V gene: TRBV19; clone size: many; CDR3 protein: CASNRRTNEKLFF
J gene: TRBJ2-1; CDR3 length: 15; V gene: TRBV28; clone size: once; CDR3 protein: CASSFRTRLRNEQFF
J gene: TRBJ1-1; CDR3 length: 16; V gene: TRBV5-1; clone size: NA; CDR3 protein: CASRGGPVGVNTEAFF
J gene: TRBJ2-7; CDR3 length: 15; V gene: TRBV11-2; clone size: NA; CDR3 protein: CASSLGRANRVEQYF
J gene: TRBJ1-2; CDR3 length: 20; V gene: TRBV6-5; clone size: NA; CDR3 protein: CASSYRPYRDRGRLSYGYTF
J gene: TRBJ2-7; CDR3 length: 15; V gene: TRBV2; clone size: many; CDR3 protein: CASSFGQAGVGEQYF
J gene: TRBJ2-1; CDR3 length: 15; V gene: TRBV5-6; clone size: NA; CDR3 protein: CASSLGAGFNNEQFF
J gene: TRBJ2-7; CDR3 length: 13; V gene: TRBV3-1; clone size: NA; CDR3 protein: CASSQRFAHEQYF
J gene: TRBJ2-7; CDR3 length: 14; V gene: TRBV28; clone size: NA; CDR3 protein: CASLTSGSSYEQYF
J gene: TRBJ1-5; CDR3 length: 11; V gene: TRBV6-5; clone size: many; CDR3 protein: CASSSGGPQHF
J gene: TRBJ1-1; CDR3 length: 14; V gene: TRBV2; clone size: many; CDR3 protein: CASNYKVMNTEAFF
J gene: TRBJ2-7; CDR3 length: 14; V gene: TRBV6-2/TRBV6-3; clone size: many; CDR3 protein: CASSYVGGPYEQYF
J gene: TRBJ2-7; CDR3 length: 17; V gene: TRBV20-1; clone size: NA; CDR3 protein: CSARDLREGSLSYEQYF
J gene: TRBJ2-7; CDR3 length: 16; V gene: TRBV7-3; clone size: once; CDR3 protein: CASSPHSSQTPHEQYF
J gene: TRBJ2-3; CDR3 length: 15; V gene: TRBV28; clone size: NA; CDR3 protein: CASSWALPDWDTQYF
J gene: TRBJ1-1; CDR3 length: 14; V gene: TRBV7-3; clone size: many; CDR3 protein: CASSSSGQGTEAFF
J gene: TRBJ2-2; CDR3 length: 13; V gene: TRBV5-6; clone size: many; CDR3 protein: CASSVQGPGELFF
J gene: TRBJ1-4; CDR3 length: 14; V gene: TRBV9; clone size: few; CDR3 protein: CASSAGQGGEKLFF
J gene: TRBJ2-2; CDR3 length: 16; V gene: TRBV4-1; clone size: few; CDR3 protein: CASSQDPVPNTGELFF
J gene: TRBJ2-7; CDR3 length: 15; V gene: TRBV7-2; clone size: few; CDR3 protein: CASSLSRGTAYEQYF
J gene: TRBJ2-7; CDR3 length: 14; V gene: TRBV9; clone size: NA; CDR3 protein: CASSASGVPYEQYF
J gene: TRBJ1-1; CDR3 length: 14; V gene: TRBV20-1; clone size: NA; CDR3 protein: CSAPPTGGANEAFF
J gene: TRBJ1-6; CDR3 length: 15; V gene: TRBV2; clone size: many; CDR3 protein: CASSGTGQGSSPLHF
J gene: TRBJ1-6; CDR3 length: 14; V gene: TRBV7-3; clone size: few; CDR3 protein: CASSVGSPNSPLHF
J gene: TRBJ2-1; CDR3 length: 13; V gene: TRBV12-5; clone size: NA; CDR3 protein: CASGLGGQGEQFF
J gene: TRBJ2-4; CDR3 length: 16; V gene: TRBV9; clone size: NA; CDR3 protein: CASSVNREGAKNIQYF
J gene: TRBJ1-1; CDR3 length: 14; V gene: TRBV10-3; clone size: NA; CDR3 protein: CAINQGQARGEAFF
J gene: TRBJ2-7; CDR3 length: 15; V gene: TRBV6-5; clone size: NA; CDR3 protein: CASSYRTEPPYEQYF
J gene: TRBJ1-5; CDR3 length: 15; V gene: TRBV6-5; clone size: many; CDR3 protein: CASSSWTGGNQPQHF
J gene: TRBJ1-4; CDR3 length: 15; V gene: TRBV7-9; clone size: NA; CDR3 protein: CASSLDRDRDEKLFF
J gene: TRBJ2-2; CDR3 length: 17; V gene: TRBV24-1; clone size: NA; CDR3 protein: CATSDLNRGVRTGELFF
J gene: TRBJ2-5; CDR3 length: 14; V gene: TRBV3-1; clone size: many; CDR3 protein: CASSRLHGGETQYF
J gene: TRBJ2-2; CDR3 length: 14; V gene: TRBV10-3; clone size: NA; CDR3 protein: CAIGRTLNTGELFF
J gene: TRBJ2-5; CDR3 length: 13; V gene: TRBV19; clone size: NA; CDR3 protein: CASRGQIQETQYF
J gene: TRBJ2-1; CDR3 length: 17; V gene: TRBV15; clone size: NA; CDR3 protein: CATSPRRVESSYNEQFF
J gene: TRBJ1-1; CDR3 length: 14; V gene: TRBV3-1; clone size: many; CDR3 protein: CASSNRDTGAEAFF
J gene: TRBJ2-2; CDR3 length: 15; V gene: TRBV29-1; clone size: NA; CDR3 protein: CSVEDLAGDSGELFF
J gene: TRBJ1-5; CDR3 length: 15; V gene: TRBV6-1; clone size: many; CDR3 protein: CASSKDGQNNQPQHF
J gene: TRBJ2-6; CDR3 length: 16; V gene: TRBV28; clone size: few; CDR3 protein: CASREGRFSGANVLTF
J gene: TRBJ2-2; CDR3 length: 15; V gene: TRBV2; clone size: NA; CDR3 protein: CASTGRGAQAGELFF
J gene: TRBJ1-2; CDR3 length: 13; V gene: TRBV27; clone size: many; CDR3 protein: CASSPNRMDGYTF
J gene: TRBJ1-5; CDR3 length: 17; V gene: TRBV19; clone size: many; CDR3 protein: CASNSFIRARSNQPQHF
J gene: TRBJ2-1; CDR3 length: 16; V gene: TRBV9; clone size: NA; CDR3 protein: CASSVGAGSSYNEQFF
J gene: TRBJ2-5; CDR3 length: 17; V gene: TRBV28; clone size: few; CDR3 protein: CASTGASGSGSQETQYF
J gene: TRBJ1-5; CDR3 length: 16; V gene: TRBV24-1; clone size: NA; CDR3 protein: CATSDPRQGDGQPQHF
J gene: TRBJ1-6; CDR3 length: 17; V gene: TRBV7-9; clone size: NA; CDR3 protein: CASSLNPTGTVNSPLHF
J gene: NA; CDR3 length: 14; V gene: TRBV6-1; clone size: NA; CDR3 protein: CASSGRDGTYEQYF
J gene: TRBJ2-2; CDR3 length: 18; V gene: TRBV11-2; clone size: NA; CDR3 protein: CAHPRRLAGTSNTGELFF
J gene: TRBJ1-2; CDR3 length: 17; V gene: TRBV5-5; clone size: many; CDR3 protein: CASSLGDRTSFNYGYTF
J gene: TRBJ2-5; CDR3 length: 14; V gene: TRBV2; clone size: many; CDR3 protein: CASSERRGEGTQYF
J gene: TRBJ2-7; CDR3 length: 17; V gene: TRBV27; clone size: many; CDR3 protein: CAIPVGLRDSEGYEQYF
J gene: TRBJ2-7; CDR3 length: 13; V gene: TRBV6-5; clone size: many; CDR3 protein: CASSFVRHYEQYF
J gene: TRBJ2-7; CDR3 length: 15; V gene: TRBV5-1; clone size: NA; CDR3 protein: CASSLDGQGVYEQYF
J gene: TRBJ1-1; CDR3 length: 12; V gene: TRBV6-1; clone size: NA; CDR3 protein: CASRRANTEAFF